The rows below give T cell receptor beta chains drawn from one sample of a study of sequential checkpoint blockade in melanoma. The repertoire was sequenced with immunoSEQ multiplex PCR; TCRdb's copy has only in-frame clones and lacks some. The repertoire holds over 10,000 clones, with 25% to 35% as singletons. The sample was tumor tissue (inferred from file names), taken from a patient given nivolumab and ipilimumab in sequence. These TCRs come from a human donor with melanoma. The CDR3 runs from the conserved cysteine through the conserved F or W. D genes are given only for firm matches. Clone size is not always given. Where it is, it says once, few, many or a class for expanded clones.

>TRBJ1-5|-|16|TRBV19|-
TGTGCCAGTAGTCAACAGGGACTGAATAGCAATCAGCCCCAGCATTTT
CASSQQGLNSNQPQHF
>TRBJ2-5|-|15|TRBV5-1|-
TGCGCCAGCAGCCCCCCGTTAGGCCGGGGGGAGACCCAGTACTTC
CASSPPLGRGETQYF
>TRBJ2-7|-|16|TRBV18|TRBD2
TGTGCCAGCTCACCACAAGCCAGCGGGAGTTCCTACGAGCAGTACTTC
CASSPQASGSSYEQYF
>TRBJ2-1|-|13|TRBV29-1|-
TGCAGCGTTGCAGACCATTGTAACAATGAGCAGTTCTTC
CSVADHCNNEQFF
>TRBJ2-2|medium-sized|15|TRBV5-1|TRBD2
TGCGCCAGCAGCTTGGGACTAGCGGGAACCGGGGAGCTGTTTTTT
CASSLGLAGTGELFF
>TRBJ1-2|-|14|TRBV4-1|-
TGCGCCAGCAGCCAAACCTATGGGAACTATGGCTACACCTTC
CASSQTYGNYGYTF
>TRBJ2-1|many|12|TRBV9|-
TGTGCCAGCGTGAGCTCCTACAATGAGCAGTTCTTC
CASVSSYNEQFF
>TRBJ1-1|-|15|TRBV18|-
TGTGCCAGCTCACACTCCGGGCAGATGAACACTGAAGCTTTCTTT
CASSHSGQMNTEAFF
>TRBJ2-1|-|17|TRBV5-1|-
TGCGCCAGCAGCCTGGGTCTAGGTATCTTCACATACAATGAGCAGTTCTTC
CASSLGLGIFTYNEQFF
>TRBJ2-1|-|14|TRBV29-1|-
TGCAGCGTTGGGCCGGCGGCCTCCTACAATGAGCAGTTCTTC
CSVGPAASYNEQFF
>TRBJ2-1|once|16|TRBV5-1|TRBD2
TGCGCCAGCAGATCGGGACTAGCGGGAGAGTGGGATGAGCAGTTCTTC
CASRSGLAGEWDEQFF
>TRBJ1-1|-|15|TRBV5-1|TRBD1
TGCGCCAGCAGCTCAACAGGGGAGTTGAGGACTGAAGCTTTCTTT
CASSSTGELRTEAFF